Listed below are T cell receptor beta chains from one sample, sequenced in a study of CD8+CD57+ T cells in acquired aplastic anemia. Each CDR3 protein gets one entry after TCRdb re-called the reads with MiXCR. The sample has 200,000 to 250,000 distinct CDR3 sequences; around 50% are singletons. Material: sorted CD4+, CD8+, or CD8+CD57+ T cells (not recorded which) from PBMCs. Every receptor here comes from a human donor with aplastic anemia. CDR3s include the opening cysteine and the closing phenylalanine or tryptophan. A D gene is named only where the DNA matches it firmly. Expanded clones are given a class, and other clones once, few, many or no size at all.

V	size	length	J	D	CDR3	DNA
TRBV19	.	15	TRBJ2-6	TRBD2	CASGHSGGRANVLTF	TGTGCCAGTGGTCATAGCGGGGGTCGGGCCAACGTCCTGACTTTC
TRBV5-4	.	15	TRBJ1-1	TRBD1	CASRTIGTGNTEAFF	TGTGCCAGCAGGACCATAGGGACAGGGAACACTGAAGCTTTCTTT
TRBV7-3	once	13	TRBJ2-1	.	CASSQEGTNEQFF	TGTGCCAGCAGCCAAGAGGGAACCAATGAGCAGTTCTTC
TRBV5-6	many	14	TRBJ2-5	.	CASSFDTRQETQYF	TGTGCCAGCAGCTTCGACACAAGACAAGAGACCCAGTACTTC
TRBV12-3/TRBV12-4	many	16	TRBJ1-1	.	CASSSPTGRVGGEAFF	TGTGCCAGCAGCTCTCCTACGGGACGGGTCGGGGGGGAAGCTTTCTTT
TRBV19	.	14	TRBJ1-5	.	CASSIMGPNQPQHF	TGTGCCAGTAGTATAATGGGACCAAATCAGCCCCAGCATTTT
TRBV11-2	.	18	TRBJ2-2	.	CASSLDQGGRRNTGELFF	TGTGCCAGCAGCTTAGATCAAGGGGGACGAAGGAACACCGGGGAGCTGTTTTTT
TRBV20-1	.	16	TRBJ2-1	TRBD2	CSARTSGGALYNEQFF	TGCAGTGCTAGGACTAGCGGGGGGGCCTTATACAATGAGCAGTTCTTC
TRBV9	.	13	TRBJ2-3	TRBD2	CASSVTSVNTQYF	TGTGCCAGCAGCGTCACTAGCGTGAATACGCAGTATTTT
TRBV7-2	.	14	TRBJ1-2	.	CASSLAFTLSSYTF	TGTGCCAGCAGCTTAGCGTTTACCCTGTCCTCTTATACCTTC
TRBV19	once	15	TRBJ1-1	TRBD1	CASSITGTGDTEAFF	TGTGCCAGTAGTATTACCGGGACAGGGGACACTGAAGCTTTCTTT
TRBV7-8	.	15	TRBJ2-5	TRBD1	CASSRDRGLGETQYF	TGTGCCAGCAGTAGGGACAGGGGGCTGGGGGAGACCCAGTACTTC
TRBV2	.	16	TRBJ1-6	.	CASSEAPTAYNSPLHF	TGTGCCAGCAGTGAAGCCCCGACAGCTTATAATTCACCCCTCCACTTT
TRBV6-1	many	14	TRBJ1-1	.	CASRLGQKNTEAFF	TGTGCCAGTAGACTAGGACAGAAGAACACTGAAGCTTTCTTT
TRBV19	.	14	TRBJ2-7	TRBD1	CASSQQGAGEEQYF	TGTGCCAGTAGTCAACAGGGGGCCGGGGAGGAGCAGTACTTC
TRBV29-1	many	12	TRBJ2-3	.	CSVEGAGDTQYF	TGCAGCGTTGAAGGGGCTGGAGATACGCAGTATTTT
TRBV25-1	.	13	TRBJ2-7	.	CASIRDGSYEQYF	TGTGCCAGCATAAGGGACGGATCCTACGAGCAGTACTTC
TRBV7-9	.	12	TRBJ1-3	.	CASSQDGDTIYF	TGCGCCAGCAGCCAGGACGGGGACACCATATATTTT
TRBV3-1	few	17	TRBJ2-3	TRBD2	CASSIRTSGQRGDTQYF	TGTGCCAGCAGCATCCGGACTAGCGGGCAAAGGGGAGATACGCAGTATTTT
TRBV7-9	.	14	TRBJ1-2	TRBD1	CASSSNQGQGGYTF	TGTGCCAGCAGCTCAAATCAGGGACAGGGTGGCTACACCTTC
TRBV2	.	15	TRBJ1-2	TRBD1	CASSGIRQGARGYTF	TGTGCCAGCAGTGGAATCCGACAGGGGGCGAGAGGCTACACCTTC
TRBV6-1	many	13	TRBJ1-2	.	CASTTWGNYGYTF	TGTGCCAGCACAACATGGGGGAACTATGGCTACACCTTC
TRBV24-1	many	12	TRBJ2-7	.	CATSPDGYEQYF	TGTGCCACCAGCCCGGATGGATACGAGCAGTACTTC
TRBV6-1	many	16	TRBJ2-3	TRBD2	CASSYLAGVSTDTQYF	TGTGCCAGCAGCTACCTAGCGGGGGTTAGCACAGATACGCAGTATTTT
TRBV18	.	14	TRBJ1-6	.	CASSSGGDNSPLHF	TGTGCCAGCTCATCCGGAGGCGATAATTCACCCCTCCACTTT
TRBV7-3	many	13	TRBJ1-2	.	CASSSGPDYGYTF	TGTGCCAGCAGCTCGGGACCTGACTATGGCTACACCTTC
TRBV7-8	.	14	TRBJ2-1	TRBD1	CASTRGRDVNEQFF	TGTGCCAGTACCAGGGGGCGAGATGTGAATGAGCAGTTCTTC
TRBV2	.	12	TRBJ2-3	.	CASTYGGDTQYF	TGTGCCAGCACTTACGGGGGAGATACGCAGTATTTT
TRBV3-1	.	14	TRBJ2-1	.	CASSPPGRGHEQFF	TGTGCCAGCAGCCCCCCAGGACGGGGCCATGAGCAGTTCTTC
TRBV19	.	13	TRBJ1-1	.	CASSIVRNTEAFF	TGTGCCAGTAGTATAGTCCGGAACACTGAAGCTTTCTTT
TRBV20-1	once	14	TRBJ2-3	.	CSASAGPSTDTQYF	TGCAGTGCTAGTGCGGGTCCTAGCACAGATACGCAGTATTTT
TRBV7-8	once	16	TRBJ1-4	.	CASSLDVGQGREKLFF	TGTGCCAGCAGCTTAGACGTAGGGCAGGGTAGGGAAAAACTGTTTTTT
TRBV5-1	many	15	TRBJ1-5	TRBD1	CASSPTGGRNQPQHF	TGCGCCAGCAGCCCAACAGGGGGCCGCAATCAGCCCCAGCATTTT
TRBV29-1	many	13	TRBJ1-1	.	CSVEEAVGTEAFF	TGCAGCGTTGAAGAGGCAGTGGGCACTGAAGCTTTCTTT
TRBV29-1	few	11	TRBJ1-1	TRBD1	CSVEGQGEAFF	TGCAGCGTAGAGGGACAGGGGGAAGCTTTCTTT
TRBV19	.	13	TRBJ2-3	.	CASNGAWADTQYF	TGTGCCAGTAATGGGGCATGGGCAGATACGCAGTATTTT
TRBV20-1	.	14	TRBJ2-1	TRBD2	CSARELAGANEQFF	TGCAGTGCTAGAGAGCTAGCGGGAGCGAATGAGCAGTTCTTC
TRBV5-1	many	13	TRBJ1-2	.	CASSLEAVPGYTF	TGCGCCAGCAGCTTGGAGGCAGTTCCTGGCTACACCTTC
TRBV5-1	many	16	TRBJ2-7	.	CASRIVGGPGIYEQYF	TGCGCCAGCAGAATCGTCGGGGGCCCCGGCATATACGAGCAGTACTTC
TRBV14	.	22	TRBJ1-1	TRBD1	CASSPKVGQGRIRDMRNTEAFF	TGTGCCAGCAGCCCTAAGGTGGGACAGGGTCGAATTAGGGATATGAGGAACACTGAAGCTTTCTTT
TRBV2	.	14	TRBJ1-4	TRBD1	CAGGDDRADGKLFF	TGTGCCGGCGGTGATGACAGGGCCGATGGAAAACTGTTTTTT
TRBV20-1	few	14	TRBJ2-2	TRBD2	CSVRTSGHTGELFF	TGCAGTGTAAGGACTAGCGGGCACACCGGGGAGCTGTTTTTT
TRBV6-1	.	14	TRBJ1-2	TRBD1	CASRAPGTAYGYTF	TGTGCCAGCAGGGCGCCGGGGACAGCTTATGGCTACACCTTC
TRBV7-9	.	17	TRBJ2-7	TRBD1	CASSLRAYGQGPNEQYF	TGTGCCAGCAGCCTTAGGGCCTACGGACAGGGGCCAAACGAGCAGTACTTC
TRBV2	once	14	TRBJ1-5	TRBD1	CASSGQGLYQPQHF	TGTGCCAGCAGTGGACAGGGGCTATATCAGCCCCAGCATTTT
TRBV10-3	many	13	TRBJ1-1	TRBD1	CAISGDRGIEAFF	TGTGCCATCAGCGGGGACAGGGGAATTGAAGCTTTCTTT
TRBV7-3	.	16	TRBJ2-3	TRBD2	CASSPRLAGGLDTQYF	TGTGCCAGCAGCCCCAGACTAGCGGGGGGCCTCGATACGCAGTATTTT
TRBV19	.	15	TRBJ1-5	.	CASNGGRRDNQPQHF	TGTGCCAGTAATGGGGGGCGACGGGACAATCAGCCCCAGCATTTT
TRBV2	once	14	TRBJ1-2	TRBD1	CASSGTVLNYGYTF	TGTGCCAGCTCCGGGACAGTCCTTAACTATGGCTACACCTTC
TRBV6-1	few	13	TRBJ2-7	TRBD1	CASSGTGAHEQYF	TGTGCCAGCAGCGGGACAGGGGCTCACGAGCAGTACTTC
TRBV30	many	12	TRBJ2-7	.	CAWSVRTYEQYF	TGTGCCTGGAGTGTTAGGACCTACGAGCAGTACTTC
TRBV11-2	.	17	TRBJ1-1	TRBD1	CASSPRAEGRQGAEAFF	TGTGCCAGCAGCCCCCGGGCGGAGGGTAGACAGGGGGCTGAAGCTTTCTTT
TRBV5-1	.	14	TRBJ2-7	TRBD1	CASSKGTGDSEQYF	TGCGCCAGCAGCAAAGGGACAGGGGATAGCGAGCAGTACTTC
TRBV6-5	few	15	TRBJ2-3	.	CASRGERGASDTRYF	TGTGCCAGCAGAGGAGAAAGGGGGGCCTCAGATACGCGGTATTTT
TRBV11-2	.	17	TRBJ2-7	TRBD2	CASSIDLAGGAYNEQYF	TGTGCCAGCAGCATAGATCTAGCGGGGGGGGCGTACAATGAGCAGTACTTC
TRBV4-2	.	15	TRBJ1-6	.	CASSQEGTENSPLHF	TGTGCCAGCAGCCAGGAGGGGACCGAGAATTCACCCCTCCACTTT
TRBV20-1	many	15	TRBJ2-1	TRBD2	CSARKTSGAGNEQFF	TGCAGTGCTAGGAAGACTAGCGGGGCGGGGAATGAGCAGTTCTTC
TRBV2	.	12	TRBJ2-7	TRBD2	CASSPRGEEQYF	TGTGCCAGCAGTCCTCGGGGGGAAGAGCAGTACTTC
TRBV5-1	.	13	TRBJ2-4	.	CASSLGEAVIQYF	TGCGCCAGCAGCTTGGGGGAAGCTGTCATTCAGTACTTC
TRBV4-1	.	14	TRBJ2-5	.	CASSLEREHETQYF	TGCGCCAGCAGCCTTGAACGGGAGCACGAGACCCAGTACTTC